The T cell receptor (beta chain) under discussion was sequenced for a study of cytomegalovirus exposure and HLA in healthy donors. Study-level findings and limits: Several V segments, TRBV6-2 and TRBV6-3 among them, could not be told apart and were dropped.

Researchers ran the PCR with 60 Vbeta and 13 Jbeta primers. Profiled with immunoSEQ multiplex PCR; TCRdb holds only in-frame clones, not every one. Here the sample spans under 200,000 clones, around 78% being singletons. The CDR3 contains 16 residues. V gave up 0 bases and J gave up 7 bases, with 16 bases separating them. The germline V gene has CDR1 MGHRA and CDR2 YSYEKL. As for this clone: Antigen specificity is unknown.

Sequenced input: PBMCs. This clonotype was obtained from a woman in her 40s in good health and CMV-seronegative. V and J are TRBV4-1 and TRBJ2-1, with D possibly being TRBD1 (5 bases). CDR3 DNA sequence: TGCGCCAGCAGCCAAGAAGTAACCAGGGTAGGGAATGAGCAGTTCTTC. Translating gives CASSQEVTRVGNEQFF.